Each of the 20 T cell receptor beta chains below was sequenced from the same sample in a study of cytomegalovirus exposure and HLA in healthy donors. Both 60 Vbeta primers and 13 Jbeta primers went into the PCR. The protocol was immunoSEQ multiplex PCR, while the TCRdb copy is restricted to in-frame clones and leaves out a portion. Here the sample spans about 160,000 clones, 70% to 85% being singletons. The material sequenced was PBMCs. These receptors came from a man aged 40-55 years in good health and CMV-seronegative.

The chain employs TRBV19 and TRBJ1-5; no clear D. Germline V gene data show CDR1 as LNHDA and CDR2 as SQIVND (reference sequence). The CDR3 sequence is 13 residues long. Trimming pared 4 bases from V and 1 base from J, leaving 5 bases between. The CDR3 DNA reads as TGTGCCAGTAGTACCGAGAGCAATCAGCCCCAGCATTTT. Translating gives CASSTESNQPQHF.

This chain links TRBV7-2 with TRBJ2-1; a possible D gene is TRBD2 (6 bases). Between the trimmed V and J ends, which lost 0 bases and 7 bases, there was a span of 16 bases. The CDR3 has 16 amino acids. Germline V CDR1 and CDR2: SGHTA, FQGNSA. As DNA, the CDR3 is TGTGCCAGCAGCTTAGCTGGTCTAGCGATTTGGAATGAGCAGTTCTTC. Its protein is CASSLAGLAIWNEQFF.

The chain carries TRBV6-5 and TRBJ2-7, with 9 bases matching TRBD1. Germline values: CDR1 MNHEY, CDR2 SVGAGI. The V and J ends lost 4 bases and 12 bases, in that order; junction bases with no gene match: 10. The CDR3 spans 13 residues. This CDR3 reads CASSSGIGTGLYF. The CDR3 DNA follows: TGTGCCAGCAGTTCGGGCATCGGGACAGGGTTGTACTTC.

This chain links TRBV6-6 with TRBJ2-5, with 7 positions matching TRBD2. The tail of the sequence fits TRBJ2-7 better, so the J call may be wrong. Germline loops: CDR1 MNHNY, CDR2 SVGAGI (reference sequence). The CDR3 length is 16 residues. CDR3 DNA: TGTGCCAGCAGTAGGGGCCAAGCGGGACCCTCGGGCGAGCAGTACTTC. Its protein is CASSRGQAGPSGEQYF.

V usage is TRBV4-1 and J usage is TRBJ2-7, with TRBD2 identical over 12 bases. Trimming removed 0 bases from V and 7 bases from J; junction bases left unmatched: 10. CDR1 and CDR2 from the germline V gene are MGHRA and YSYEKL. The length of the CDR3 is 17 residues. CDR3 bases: TGCGCCAGCAGCCAAGAATCGCTAGCGGGAGGGCCTGGAGAGCAGTACTTC. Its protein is CASSQESLAGGPGEQYF.

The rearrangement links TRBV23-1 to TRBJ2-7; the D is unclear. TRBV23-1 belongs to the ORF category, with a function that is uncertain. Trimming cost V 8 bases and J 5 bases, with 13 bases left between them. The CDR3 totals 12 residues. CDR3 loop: CASLCRGDEQYF. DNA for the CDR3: TGCGCCAGCCTTTGTCGAGGTGACGAGCAGTACTTC.

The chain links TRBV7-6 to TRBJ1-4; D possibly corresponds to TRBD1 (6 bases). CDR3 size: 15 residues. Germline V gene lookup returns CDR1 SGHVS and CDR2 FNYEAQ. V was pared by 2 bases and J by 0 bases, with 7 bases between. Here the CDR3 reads CASSLSGATNEKLFF. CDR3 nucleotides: TGTGCCAGCAGCTTATCAGGGGCAACTAATGAAAAACTGTTTTTT.

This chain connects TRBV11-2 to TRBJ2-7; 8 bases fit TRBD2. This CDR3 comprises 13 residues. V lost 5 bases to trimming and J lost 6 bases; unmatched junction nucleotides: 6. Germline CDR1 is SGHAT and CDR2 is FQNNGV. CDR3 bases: TGTGCCAGCAGCCCTAGCGGGTGGAGCGAGCAGTACTTC. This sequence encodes CASSPSGWSEQYF.

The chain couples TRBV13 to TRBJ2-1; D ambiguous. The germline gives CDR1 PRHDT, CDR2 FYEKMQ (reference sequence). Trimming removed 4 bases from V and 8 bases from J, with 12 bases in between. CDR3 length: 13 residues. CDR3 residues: CASSSGASDEQFF. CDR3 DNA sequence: TGTGCCAGCAGCTCTGGAGCAAGCGATGAGCAGTTCTTC. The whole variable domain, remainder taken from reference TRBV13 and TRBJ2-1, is AAGVIQSPRHLIKEKRETATLKCYPIPRHDTVYWYQQGPGQDPQFLISFYEKMQSDKGSIPDRFSAQQFSDYHSELNMSSLELGDSALYFCASSSGASDEQFFGPGTRLTVL.

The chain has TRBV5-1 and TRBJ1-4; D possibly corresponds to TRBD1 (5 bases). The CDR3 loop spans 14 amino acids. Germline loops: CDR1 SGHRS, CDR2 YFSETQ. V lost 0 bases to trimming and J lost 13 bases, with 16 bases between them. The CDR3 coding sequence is TGCGCCAGCAGCTTGGCCCAGGGCGCCCGGACACTGTTTTTT. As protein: CASSLAQGARTLFF.

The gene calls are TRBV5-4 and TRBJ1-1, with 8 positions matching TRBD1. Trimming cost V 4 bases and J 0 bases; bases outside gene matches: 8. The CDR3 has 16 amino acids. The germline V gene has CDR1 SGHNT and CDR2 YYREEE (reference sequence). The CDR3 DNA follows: TGTGCCAGCAGCGCCCGGACAGGGCCCCTGAACACTGAAGCTTTCTTT. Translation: CASSARTGPLNTEAFF.

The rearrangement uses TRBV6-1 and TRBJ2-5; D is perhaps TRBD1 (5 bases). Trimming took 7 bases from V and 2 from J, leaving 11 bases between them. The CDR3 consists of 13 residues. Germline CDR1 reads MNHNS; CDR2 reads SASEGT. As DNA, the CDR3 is TGTGCCAGCACCAGGGCCACTCAAGAGACCCAGTACTTC. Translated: CASTRATQETQYF.

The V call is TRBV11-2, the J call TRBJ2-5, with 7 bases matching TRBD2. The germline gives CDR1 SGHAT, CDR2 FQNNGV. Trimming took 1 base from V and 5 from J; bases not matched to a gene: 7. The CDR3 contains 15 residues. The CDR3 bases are TGTGCCAGCAGCTTAGTGCGGGGGAATCGGGAGACCCAGTACTTC. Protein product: CASSLVRGNRETQYF.

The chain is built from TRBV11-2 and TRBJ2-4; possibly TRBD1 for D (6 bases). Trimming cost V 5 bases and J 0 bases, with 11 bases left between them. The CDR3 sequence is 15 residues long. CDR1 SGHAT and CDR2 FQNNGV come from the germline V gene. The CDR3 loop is CASSPKGEAKNIQYF. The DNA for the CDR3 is TGTGCCAGCAGCCCGAAGGGGGAAGCCAAAAACATTCAGTACTTC.

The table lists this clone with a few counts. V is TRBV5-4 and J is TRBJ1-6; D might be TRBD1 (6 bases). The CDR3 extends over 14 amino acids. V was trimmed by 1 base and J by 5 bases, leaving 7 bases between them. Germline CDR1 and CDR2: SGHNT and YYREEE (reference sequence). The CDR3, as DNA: TGTGCCAGCAGCTTGCAGGGGAATAATTCACCCCTCCACTTT. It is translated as CASSLQGNNSPLHF.

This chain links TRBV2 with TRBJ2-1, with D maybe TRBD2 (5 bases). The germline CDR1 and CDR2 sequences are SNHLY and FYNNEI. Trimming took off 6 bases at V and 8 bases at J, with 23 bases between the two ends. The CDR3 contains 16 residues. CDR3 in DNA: TGTGCCAGCAGGGGAGTACCCCCTCTCACCGGCCATGAGCAGTTCTTC. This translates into CASRGVPPLTGHEQFF.

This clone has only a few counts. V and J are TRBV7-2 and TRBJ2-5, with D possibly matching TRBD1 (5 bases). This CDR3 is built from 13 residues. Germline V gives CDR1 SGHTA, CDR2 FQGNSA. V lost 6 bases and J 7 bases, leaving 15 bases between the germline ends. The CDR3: CASSFLGDGTQYF. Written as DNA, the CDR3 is TGTGCCAGCAGTTTTTTAGGGGATGGGACCCAGTACTTC.

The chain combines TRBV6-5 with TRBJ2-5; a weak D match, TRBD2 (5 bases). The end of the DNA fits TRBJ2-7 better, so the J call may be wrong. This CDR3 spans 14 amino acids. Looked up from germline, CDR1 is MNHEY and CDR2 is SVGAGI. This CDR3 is CASSYLGVGYEQYF. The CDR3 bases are TGTGCCAGCAGTTACCTCGGGGTGGGCTACGAGCAGTACTTC.

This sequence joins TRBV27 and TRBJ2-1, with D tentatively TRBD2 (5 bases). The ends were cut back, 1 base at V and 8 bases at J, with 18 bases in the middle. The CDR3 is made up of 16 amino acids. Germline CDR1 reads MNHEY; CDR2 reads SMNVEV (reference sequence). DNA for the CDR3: TGTGCCAGCAGTTTATTCCCCCCCGGACCCGGGGATGAGCAGTTCTTC. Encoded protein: CASSLFPPGPGDEQFF.

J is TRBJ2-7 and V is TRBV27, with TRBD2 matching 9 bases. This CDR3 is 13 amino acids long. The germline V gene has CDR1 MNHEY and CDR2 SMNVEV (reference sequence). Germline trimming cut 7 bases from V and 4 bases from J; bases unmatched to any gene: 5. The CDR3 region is CASTGLAEYEQYF. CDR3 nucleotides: TGTGCCAGCACGGGACTAGCAGAGTACGAGCAGTACTTC.